This T cell receptor (beta chain) was obtained from a study of blood T cell repertoires in COVID-19. Overall study: The study drew acute and convalescent COVID-19 samples from the United States, Italy and Spain. T cells, B-cell-depleted T cells, or PBMCs provided the cDNA or gDNA that served as material.

In the authors' methods: Reference gene primer amplification gave estimated nucleated cell counts. Profiling relied on immunoSEQ multiplex PCR, and the TCRdb table lists in-frame clones only, not all of them. The V and J calls and clone size come from that table; D and trimming were worked out from the DNA. The repertoire holds 250,000 or so clones, with 88% as singletons. In germline, CDR1 is WNHNN, CDR2 SYGVQD (reference sequence). CDR3 length equals 13 residues. The germline V and J ends were trimmed by 3 bases and 14 bases, with 18 bases remaining between them. This clonotype was sampled from a middle-aged woman who had recovered from COVID-19. The rearrangement joins TRBV10-1 to TRBJ2-3, with D possibly matching TRBD2 (6 bases). The specimen sequenced was peripheral blood. In nucleotides, the CDR3 is TGCGCCAGCAGTGATTCCGGCGCGGGGCGGTCGTATTTT. This gives the protein CASSDSGAGRSYF.